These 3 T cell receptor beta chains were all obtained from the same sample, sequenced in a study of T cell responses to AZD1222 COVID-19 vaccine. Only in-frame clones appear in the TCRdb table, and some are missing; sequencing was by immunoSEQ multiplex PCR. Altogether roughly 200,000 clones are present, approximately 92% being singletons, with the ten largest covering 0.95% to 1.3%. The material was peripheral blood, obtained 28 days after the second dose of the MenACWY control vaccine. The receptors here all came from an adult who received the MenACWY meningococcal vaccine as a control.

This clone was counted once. The CDR3 region is CASRSGQPSEKLFF. DNA of the CDR3: TGTGCCAGCAGATCGGGACAACCCAGTGAAAAACTGTTTTTT. The J gene is TRBJ1-4, the V gene TRBV5-6, with a tentative D call TRBD1 (6 bases). The CDR3 loop spans 14 amino acids. The ends were cut back, 5 bases at V and 7 bases at J, with 15 bases in the middle. Per germline, CDR1 SGHDT and CDR2 YYEEEE.

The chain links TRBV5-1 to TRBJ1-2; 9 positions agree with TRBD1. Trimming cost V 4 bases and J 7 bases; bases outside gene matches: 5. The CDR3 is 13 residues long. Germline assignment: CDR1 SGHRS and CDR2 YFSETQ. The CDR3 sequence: CASSVGQGSGYTF. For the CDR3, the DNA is TGCGCCAGCAGCGTGGGACAGGGAAGTGGCTACACCTTC.

In nucleotides, the CDR3 is TGCGCCAGCAGCGAACACCCGGTACAGGGTGGCTACACCTTC. Translated: CASSEHPVQGGYTF. The chain couples TRBV4-3 to TRBJ1-2; D perhaps matches TRBD1 (6 bases). Germline loops: CDR1 LGHNA, CDR2 YSLEER. V dropped 5 bases and J dropped 7 bases, with 17 bases sitting between them. There are 14 residues in the CDR3.